This T cell receptor (beta chain) was obtained from a study of cytomegalovirus exposure and HLA in healthy donors. Across the study: Among roughly 180 million T cells, an earlier analysis found approximately 110 million unique TCR beta sequences. A preliminary data release comprised tens of millions of unique TCRs obtained from HLA-typed donors.

It was with 60 Vbeta and 13 Jbeta primers that the PCR ran. Some clones are missing from TCRdb's copy, which holds only in-frame ones; the method was immunoSEQ multiplex PCR. The data show 150,000 or so clones, roughly 79% seen once. When sampled, the donors appeared nominally healthy, though they likely had unrecorded immune exposures. This CDR3 has 13 residues. CDR1 is MNHEY, CDR2 SMNVEV, per germline (reference sequence). The V end was cut by 5 bases, the J end by 8 bases, with 15 bases between. J is TRBJ1-2 and V is TRBV27; tentatively, D is TRBD1 (6 bases). The TCR was taken from a man younger than 30 in good health and CMV-seronegative. Sequencing input: PBMCs. Written as DNA, the CDR3 is TGTGCCAGCAGTACCAGGGGAGGGGAAGGCTACACCTTC. Amino acid sequence: CASSTRGGEGYTF.